This entry lists 14 T cell receptor beta chains sequenced from one sample in a study of regulatory T cells in long-lasting Graves disease (dated by TCRdb to about 2021). Read against the paper, the sample's time point label means: persistent/refractory GD, antithyroid drugs over 5 years with positive TRAb. For both TCR sequencing and RNA sequencing, RNA was extracted from PBMCs using TRIzol. The receptor library was made with multiplex PCR. Reads for this sample came from an Illumina HiSeq 4000. CDR3 regions were amplified by Arm-PCR with iRepertoire HTBI primers to construct TCR beta libraries. In TCRdb, the public reads were trimmed at Q25 with fastp and aligned with MiXCR, with productive beta chains retained. Entries are consolidated by CDR3 protein sequence, retaining the most common genes and DNA. The sample records 360,000 or so distinct CDR3 sequences, approximately 25% of which are singletons. Around 30% of the sample goes to the ten largest clones.

Specimen: peripheral blood mononuclear cells (PBMCs), collected when the disease was refractory, from a patient treated with antithyroid drugs. These receptor sequences come from a middle-aged woman with Graves disease. Donor details come from another sample of the same person, matched by shared clones.

This clonotype was observed at least ten times. The chain uses TRBV6-1 and TRBJ2-2; 11 bases are shared with TRBD2. The trim removed 6 bases at V and 4 bases at J, leaving 4 bases unmatched. CDR3 length equals 15 residues. The germline V gene encodes CDR1 MNHNS and CDR2 SASEGT. The CDR3 reads CASSRTSGSTGELFF. CDR3 sequence (DNA): TGTGCCAGCAGCCGGACTAGCGGGTCCACCGGGGAGCTGTTTTTT.

There are many counts of this clonotype. The rearrangement links TRBV5-8 to TRBJ1-2; D is ambiguous. CDR1 is SGHTS and CDR2 is YDEGEE in the germline V gene. The CDR3 covers 14 residues. With 0 bases removed from V and 1 base from J, the gap between germline ends came to 7 bases. The CDR3 loop is CASSLVGVNYGYTF. The CDR3 region has the DNA TGTGCCAGCAGCTTGGTCGGGGTTAACTATGGCTACACCTTC.

This clonotype has a count of ten or more. The V gene is TRBV28, the J gene TRBJ2-1, with 9 bases identical to TRBD2. This CDR3 spans 14 amino acids. Trimming at V came to 7 bases and at J to 2 bases, leaving 3 bases not matched to a gene. Germline loops: CDR1 MDHEN, CDR2 SYDVKM. For the CDR3, the DNA is TGTGCCAGCACCCTAGCGGGGACCTACAATGAGCAGTTCTTC. Residues: CASTLAGTYNEQFF. Variable domain in full (rest from reference TRBV28 and TRBJ2-1): DVKVTQSSRYLVKRTGEKVFLECVQDMDHENMFWYRQDPGLGLRLIYFSYDVKMKEKGDIPEGYSVSREKKERFSLILESASTNQTSMYLCASTLAGTYNEQFFGPGTRLTVL.

This clonotype was seen ten or more times. This chain uses TRBV3-1 with TRBJ2-5, with D maybe TRBD2 (5 bases). Trimming took off 4 bases at V and 2 bases at J, with 11 bases between the two ends. CDR1 and CDR2 from the germline V gene are LGHDT and YNNKEL (reference sequence). This CDR3 has 14 residues. CDR3 amino acids: CASSLTGSQETQYF. DNA for the CDR3: TGTGCCAGCAGCCTCACGGGGAGTCAAGAGACCCAGTACTTC.

This chain uses TRBV19 with TRBJ2-5; no clear D gene. The V gene lost 4 bases and the J gene lost 4 bases, with 10 bases spanning the gap. CDR1 is LNHDA, CDR2 SQIVND, per germline (reference sequence). The CDR3 length is 13 residues. CDR3 bases: TGTGCCAGTAGTAATTCCGCGGCAGAGACCCAGTACTTC. Translated: CASSNSAAETQYF.

This chain links TRBV6-1 with TRBJ2-2; D uncertain. The CDR3 extends over 12 amino acids. V was pared by 6 bases and J by 4 bases, with 6 bases between. CDR1 is MNHNS, CDR2 SASEGT, per germline. Here the CDR3 reads CASRVATGELFF. CDR3 DNA sequence: TGTGCCAGCAGGGTGGCCACCGGGGAGCTGTTTTTT.

This clonotype was recorded at least ten times. V usage is TRBV24-1 and J usage is TRBJ1-1; tentative D call: TRBD1 (5 bases). V shed 7 bases and J shed 2 bases, with 13 bases lying between them. CDR1 and CDR2 (germline): KGHDR, SFDVKD. CDR3 length: 14 amino acids. This CDR3 reads CATSLGGFNTEAFF. CDR3 DNA: TGTGCCACCAGCCTTGGGGGGTTCAACACTGAAGCTTTCTTT.

J is TRBJ2-3 and V is TRBV28, with TRBD2 matching over 9 bases. This CDR3 has 18 residues. Germline lookup yields CDR1 MDHEN and CDR2 SYDVKM. The junction had 12 bases not matched to a gene; V was cut back by 3 bases and J by 2 bases. The CDR3 DNA reads TGTGCCAGCAGTTTCCCTAGACTAGCGGTGGGGAACACAGATACGCAGTATTTT. Its protein is CASSFPRLAVGNTDTQYF. Based on the CDR3 plus reference TRBV28 and TRBJ2-3, the full variable domain is DVKVTQSSRYLVKRTGEKVFLECVQDMDHENMFWYRQDPGLGLRLIYFSYDVKMKEKGDIPEGYSVSREKKERFSLILESASTNQTSMYLCASSFPRLAVGNTDTQYFGPGTRLTVL.

This clonotype appeared many times. CDR3 in DNA: TGTGCCAGCAGTTATACAGGGGGCTTGAGGGAGACCCAGTACTTC. It yields the protein CASSYTGGLRETQYF. V and J are TRBV2 and TRBJ2-5; TRBD1 aligns across 9 bases. Germline V CDR1 and CDR2: SNHLY, FYNNEI. The CDR3 runs 15 residues. Trimming removed 5 bases from V and 5 bases from J; junction bases left unmatched: 9.

J is TRBJ1-4 and V is TRBV15, with D perhaps matching TRBD1 (6 bases). Per the germline V gene, CDR1 is LNHNV and CDR2 is YYDKDF (reference sequence). Trimming removed 2 bases from V and 2 bases from J, with 6 bases in between. The CDR3 loop spans 14 amino acids. The CDR3 region is CATSRQGTNEKLFF. As DNA, the CDR3 is TGTGCCACCAGCAGACAGGGGACTAATGAAAAACTGTTTTTT.

This clonotype was counted at least ten times. V usage is TRBV29-1 and J usage is TRBJ1-4; 7 positions match TRBD1. Germline loops: CDR1 SQVTM, CDR2 ANQGSEA. Unmatched junction bases numbered 7, after V lost 3 bases and J lost 12 bases. The CDR3 consists of 12 residues. The CDR3 DNA sequence: TGCAGCGTTGATTTCGCGACAGGGCAACTGTTTTTT. This encodes CSVDFATGQLFF.

This clonotype was counted at least ten times. V gene TRBV6-1 combines with J gene TRBJ2-5; 8 bases are shared with TRBD1. V dropped 8 bases and J dropped 5; count of bases not matched to a gene: 13. The CDR3 is 15 residues long. Germline-derived CDR1 and CDR2 are MNHNS and SASEGT. The CDR3 bases are TGTGCCAGCCGACCGCGCCCAGGGGGCGGTGAGACCCAGTACTTC. This translates into CASRPRPGGGETQYF.

This clonotype was counted between two and nine times. CDR3: CASSRKQGTQPQHF. CDR3 DNA sequence: TGTGCCAGCAGCCGAAAACAGGGGACCCAGCCCCAGCATTTT. This chain joins TRBV7-8 and TRBJ1-5, with 7 bases identical to TRBD1. After removal of 5 bases from V and 7 bases from J, the junction contained 8 bases not matched to a gene. The CDR3 is 14 residues long. Germline V gene data show CDR1 as SGHVS and CDR2 as FQNEAQ.

This clonotype was counted a few times. This chain uses TRBV5-5 with TRBJ1-6; D is ambiguous. Trimming left V 1 base short and J 10 bases short, with 12 bases between. The CDR3 contains 14 residues. The germline gives CDR1 SGHKS, CDR2 YYEKEE (reference sequence). CDR3 sequence reads: CASSLSLDDSPLHF. CDR3 in DNA: TGTGCCAGCAGCTTGTCCCTAGATGACTCACCCCTCCACTTT.